The subject of this entry is one T cell receptor beta chain. Its specific antigen is unknown. No base-level quality is on record; no much larger clone is a single base apart. This specimen belongs to a study of blood T cell repertoires in COVID-19 (TCRdb year 2020). Study-level background: Samples covering the acute and convalescent phases of COVID-19 were provided by collaborators in the United States, Italy and Spain. The material from the prospective study consisted of cDNA or gDNA derived from T cells, B-cell-depleted T cells, or PBMCs. The dataset comprised deeply sampled blood TCRbeta repertoires from subjects exposed to, actively infected with, or recovered from COVID-19. A freely available public database, intended as a resource for researchers studying the immune response to SARS-CoV-2, is where the repertoires were released. The samples were drawn from the first 160 participants of the ongoing ImmuneRACE study and from 950 to 1,500 subjects provided by 6 global collaborators. A de-identified subject ID, COVID-19 status, age in years and sex were almost always included in the sample metadata. Where available, HLA class I and class II types were obtained from metadata supplied by the sample provider rather than from assay-based typing.

Study-wide findings and limitations: How much clinical and demographic metadata was included differed by source and by participant, and the metadata was provided uncurated.

The immunoSEQ Assay, a bias-controlled multiplex PCR, was used to amplify TCRbeta CDR3 regions from genomic DNA. The authors' pipeline ran thus. The number of nucleated cells in each sample was estimated from the amplification of reference gene primers within the assay. Sequence reads were collapsed and filtered to measure the absolute abundance of every unique TCRbeta CDR3 rearrangement. Productive Simpson clonality was computed per sample as the square root of Simpson's diversity index over productive rearrangements. The table was pulled from immuneACCESS by TCRdb, which kept in-frame rearrangements only. Such tables lose some clones; where checked, under half of the loss comes from unresolved V genes, and the rest has no known cause. The V and J calls and the clone size are those of that table, but D and trimming were determined from the DNA. The sample table contains approximately 61,000 clones; only one count was recorded for about 86% of them. More than 12% of the sample comes from the top ten.

Inclusive of the bounding cysteine and phenylalanine, the CDR3 is 15 residues long. Of the read, only the CDR3 DNA is kept; its 45 bases are in frame from base 1. Based on the germline V gene (reference sequence), the CDR1 and CDR2 sequences are LGHDT and YNNKEL. The junction carries 9 bases between V and J, which are trimmed by 1 base and 0 bases respectively. Whole blood was collected in K2EDTA tubes by collaborating institutions according to the institutions' own protocols. For TCRbeta analysis, collaborator samples were shipped as frozen whole blood, as isolated PBMCs, or as DNA extracted from either sample type.

The sequencing sample was made of peripheral blood. Recombination connected TRBV3-1 (or the pseudogene TRBV3-2) to TRBJ1-2, with the D gene not confidently named. The receptor's source is a human donor in a cohort sampled during active COVID-19. The DNA sequence is TGTGCCAGCAGCCAAGGCAGGATAACTAACTATGGCTACACCTTC. It specifies CASSQGRITNYGYTF.